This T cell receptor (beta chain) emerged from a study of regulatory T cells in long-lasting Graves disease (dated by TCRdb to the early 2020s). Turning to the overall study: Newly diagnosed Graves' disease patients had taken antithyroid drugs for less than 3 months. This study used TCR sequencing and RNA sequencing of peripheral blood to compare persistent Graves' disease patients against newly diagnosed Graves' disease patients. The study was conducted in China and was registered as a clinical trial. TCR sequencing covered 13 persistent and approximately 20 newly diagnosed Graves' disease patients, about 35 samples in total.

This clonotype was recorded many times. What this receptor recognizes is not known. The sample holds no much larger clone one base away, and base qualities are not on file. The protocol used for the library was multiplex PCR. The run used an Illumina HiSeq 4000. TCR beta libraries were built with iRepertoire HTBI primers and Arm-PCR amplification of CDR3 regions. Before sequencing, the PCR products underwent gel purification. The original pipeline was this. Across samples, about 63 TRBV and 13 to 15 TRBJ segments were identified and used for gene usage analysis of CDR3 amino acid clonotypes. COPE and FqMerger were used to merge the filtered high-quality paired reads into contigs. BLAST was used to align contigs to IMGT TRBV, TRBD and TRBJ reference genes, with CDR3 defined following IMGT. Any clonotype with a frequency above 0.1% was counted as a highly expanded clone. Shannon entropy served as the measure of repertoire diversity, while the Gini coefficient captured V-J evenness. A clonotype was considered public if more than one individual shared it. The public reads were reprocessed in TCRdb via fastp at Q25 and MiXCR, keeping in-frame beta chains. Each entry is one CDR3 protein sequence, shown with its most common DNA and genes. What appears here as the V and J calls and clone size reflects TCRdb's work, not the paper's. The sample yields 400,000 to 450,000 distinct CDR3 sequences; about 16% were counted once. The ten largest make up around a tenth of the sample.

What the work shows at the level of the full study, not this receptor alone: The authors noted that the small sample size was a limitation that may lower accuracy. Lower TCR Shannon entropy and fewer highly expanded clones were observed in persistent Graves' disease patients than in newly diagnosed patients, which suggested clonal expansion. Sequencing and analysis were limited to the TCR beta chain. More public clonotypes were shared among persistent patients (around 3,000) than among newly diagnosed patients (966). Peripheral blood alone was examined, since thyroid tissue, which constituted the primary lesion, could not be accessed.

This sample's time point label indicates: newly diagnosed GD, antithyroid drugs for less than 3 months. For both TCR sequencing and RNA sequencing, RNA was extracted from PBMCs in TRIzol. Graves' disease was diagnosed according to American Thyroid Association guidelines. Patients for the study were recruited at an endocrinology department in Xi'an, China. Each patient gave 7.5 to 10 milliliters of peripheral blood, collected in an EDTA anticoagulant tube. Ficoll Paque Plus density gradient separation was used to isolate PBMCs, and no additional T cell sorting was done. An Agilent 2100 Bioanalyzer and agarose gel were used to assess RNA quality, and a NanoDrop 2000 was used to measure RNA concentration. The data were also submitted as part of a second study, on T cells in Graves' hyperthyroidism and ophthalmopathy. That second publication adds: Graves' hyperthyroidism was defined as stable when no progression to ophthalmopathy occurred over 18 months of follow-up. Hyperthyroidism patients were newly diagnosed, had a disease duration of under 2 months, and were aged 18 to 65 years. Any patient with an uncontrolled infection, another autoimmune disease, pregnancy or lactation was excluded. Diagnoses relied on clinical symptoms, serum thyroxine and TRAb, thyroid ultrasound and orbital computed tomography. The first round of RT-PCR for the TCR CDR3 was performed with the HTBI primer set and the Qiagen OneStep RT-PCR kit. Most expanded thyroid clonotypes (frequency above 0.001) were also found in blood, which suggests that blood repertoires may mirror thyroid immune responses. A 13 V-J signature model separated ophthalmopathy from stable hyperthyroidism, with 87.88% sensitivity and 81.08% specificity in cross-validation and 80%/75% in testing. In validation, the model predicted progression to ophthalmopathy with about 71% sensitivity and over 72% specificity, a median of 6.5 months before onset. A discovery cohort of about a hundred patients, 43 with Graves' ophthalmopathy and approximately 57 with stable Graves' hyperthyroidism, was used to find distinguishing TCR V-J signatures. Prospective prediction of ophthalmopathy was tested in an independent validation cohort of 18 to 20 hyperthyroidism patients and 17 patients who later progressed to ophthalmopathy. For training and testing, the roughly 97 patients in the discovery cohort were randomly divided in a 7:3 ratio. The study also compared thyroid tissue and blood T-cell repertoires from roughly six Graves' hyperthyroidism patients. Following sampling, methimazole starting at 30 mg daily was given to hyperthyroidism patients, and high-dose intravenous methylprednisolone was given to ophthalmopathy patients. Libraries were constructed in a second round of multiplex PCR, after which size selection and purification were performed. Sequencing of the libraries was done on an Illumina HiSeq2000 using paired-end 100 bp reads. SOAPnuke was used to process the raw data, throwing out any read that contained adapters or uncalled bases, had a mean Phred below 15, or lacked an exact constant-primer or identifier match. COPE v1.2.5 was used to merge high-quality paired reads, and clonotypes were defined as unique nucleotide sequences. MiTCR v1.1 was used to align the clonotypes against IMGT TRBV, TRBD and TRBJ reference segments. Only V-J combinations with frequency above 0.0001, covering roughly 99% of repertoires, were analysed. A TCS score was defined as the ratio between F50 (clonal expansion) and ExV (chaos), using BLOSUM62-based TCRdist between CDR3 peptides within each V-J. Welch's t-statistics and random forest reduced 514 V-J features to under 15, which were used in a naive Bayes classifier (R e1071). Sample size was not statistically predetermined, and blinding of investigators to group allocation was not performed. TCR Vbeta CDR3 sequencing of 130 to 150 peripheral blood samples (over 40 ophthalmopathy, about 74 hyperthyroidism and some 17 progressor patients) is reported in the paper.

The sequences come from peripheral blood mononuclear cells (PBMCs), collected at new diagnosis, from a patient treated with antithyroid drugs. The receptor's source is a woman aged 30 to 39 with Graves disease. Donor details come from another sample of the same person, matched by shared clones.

The bases read TGCAGTGCTAGAGAATTCGAGCAGTTCTTC. It codes for CSAREFEQFF. The V and J genes are TRBV20-1 and TRBJ2-1; the D gene identity is not certain. CDR1 and CDR2 were assigned from the germline V gene (reference sequence) as DFQATT and SNEGSKA. Cut back by 0 bases and 10 bases, the V and J ends lie 4 bases apart. Taken from cysteine to phenylalanine, the CDR3 has 10 residues. Only the CDR3 DNA is retained, 30 bases long and in frame from the first base.